This entry lists 27 T cell receptor beta chains sequenced from one sample in a study of cytomegalovirus exposure and HLA in healthy donors. Use of 60 Vbeta and 13 Jbeta primers characterized the PCR. Method: immunoSEQ multiplex PCR; TCRdb's copy keeps in-frame clones and lacks some. The repertoire table contains about 150,000 clones. Sequenced: PBMCs. The receptor set was obtained from a woman aged 45-59 years in good health and CMV-seronegative.

The V and J genes are TRBV18 and TRBJ2-1; a possible D gene is TRBD1 (5 bases). CDR3 length equals 14 residues. The V end lost 0 bases, the J end lost 8 bases, and 11 bases lay between the germline ends. From germline, CDR1 is KGHSH and CDR2 LQKENI. The CDR3 reads CASSPPRVYDEQFF. For the CDR3, the DNA is TGTGCCAGCTCACCACCCAGGGTCTATGATGAGCAGTTCTTC. The complete variable domain, with remaining parts taken from reference TRBV18 and TRBJ2-1, reads NAGVMQNPRHLVRRRGQEARLRCSPMKGHSHVYWYRQLPEEGLKFMVYLQKENIIDESGMPKERFSAEFPKEGPSILRIQQVVRGDSAAYFCASSPPRVYDEQFFGPGTRLTVL.

The rearrangement joins TRBV10-2 to TRBJ1-2, with TRBD1 identical over 9 bases. The germline V gene encodes CDR1 WSHSY and CDR2 SAAADI. J was trimmed by 1 base and V by 3 bases; bases with no gene match: 9. This CDR3 is built from 17 residues. CDR3 bases: TGCGCCAGCAGTGACGAACAGGGGGCGAGTTTTAACTATGGCTACACCTTC. Residues: CASSDEQGASFNYGYTF.

The chain joins TRBV2 to TRBJ2-7; TRBD2 is a possible D gene (6 bases). This CDR3 is 11 amino acids long. The germline gives CDR1 SNHLY, CDR2 FYNNEI. Trimming removed 8 bases from V and 5 bases from J, with 10 bases in between. The CDR3 reads CASSGDHEQYF. In DNA, the CDR3 is TGTGCCAGCTCGGGGGACCACGAGCAGTACTTC.

With respect to this clone: One end of the junction fails to match germline, which may point to a read error. V is TRBV25-1 and J is TRBJ1-1, with 7 nucleotides matching TRBD1. This CDR3 region has 14 residues. Germline CDR1 is MGHDK and CDR2 is SYGVNS. The CDR3 spells CASSTAGTVTETFF. The CDR3 nucleotides read TGTGCCAGCAGTACCGCCGGGACAGTCACTGAAACTTTCTTT.

J is TRBJ1-1 and V is TRBV28; D ambiguous. CDR1 is MDHEN, CDR2 SYDVKM, per germline. This CDR3 is 14 amino acids long. The germline V and J ends were trimmed by 2 bases and 1 base, with 8 bases remaining between them. The CDR3 coding sequence is TGTGCCAGCAGTTTACGTCGCGAGAACACTGAAGCTTTCTTT. Its translation is CASSLRRENTEAFF.

The chain combines TRBV5-1 with TRBJ1-1; the D is unclear. The ends were cut back, 0 bases at V and 1 base at J, with 13 bases in the middle. The length of the CDR3 is 16 residues. Germline V gene lookup returns CDR1 SGHRS and CDR2 YFSETQ. The CDR3 region is CASSLGAVERNTEAFF. CDR3 in DNA: TGCGCCAGCAGCTTGGGAGCGGTAGAAAGGAACACTGAAGCTTTCTTT.

The gene calls are TRBV5-6 and TRBJ2-3; possibly TRBD2 for D (6 bases). Germline V CDR1 and CDR2: SGHDT, YYEEEE. The CDR3 runs 12 residues. Trimming pared 5 bases from V and 14 bases from J, leaving 18 bases between. CDR3 in amino acids: CASRFRASAMYF. Here the CDR3 DNA reads TGTGCCAGCAGGTTCCGGGCTAGCGCCATGTATTTT.

CDR3 sequence reads: CAISESVRAFF. Written as DNA, the CDR3 is TGTGCCATCAGTGAGTCAGTCAGGGCTTTCTTT. This chain connects TRBV10-3 to TRBJ1-1; D is undetermined. The CDR3 totals 11 residues. The germline V gene has CDR1 ENHRY and CDR2 SYGVKD. V shed 0 bases and J shed 11 bases, with 7 bases lying between them.

This chain's CDR3 is CASSAAIDTGELFF. CDR3 sequence (DNA): TGCGCCAGCAGCGCCGCGATTGACACCGGGGAGCTGTTTTTT. The chain links TRBV5-1 to TRBJ2-2; D is unclear. This CDR3 is 14 amino acids long. Germline V gene lookup returns CDR1 SGHRS and CDR2 YFSETQ. V dropped 4 bases and J dropped 3 bases, with 10 bases sitting between them.

The chain links TRBV30 to TRBJ2-4, with no clear D. The CDR3 totals 11 residues. V gave up 0 bases and J gave up 6 bases, with 3 bases separating them. Germline values: CDR1 GTSNPN, CDR2 SVGIG (reference sequence). The CDR3 is CAWSVGNIQYF. In DNA, the CDR3 is TGTGCCTGGAGTGTCGGAAACATTCAGTACTTC. Full variable domain (missing parts from reference TRBV30 and TRBJ2-4): SQTIHQWPATLVQPVGSPLSLECTVEGTSNPNLYWYRQAAGRGLQLLFYSVGIGQISSEVPQNLSASRPQDRQFILSSKKLLLSDSGFYLCAWSVGNIQYFGAGTRLSVL.

The chain links TRBV6-5 to TRBJ2-3; TRBD2 aligns across 8 bases. The CDR3 is 16 amino acids. The V and J ends lost 4 bases and 2 bases, in that order; junction bases with no gene match: 8. Germline-derived CDR1 and CDR2 are MNHEY and SVGAGI. Written as DNA, the CDR3 is TGTGCCAGCAGTTCCCCGGGGGGGCCCCACACAGATACGCAGTATTTT. Translated: CASSSPGGPHTDTQYF.

The chain recombines TRBV6-1 with TRBJ2-7, with 10 bases aligning to TRBD1. With V trimmed by 2 bases and J by 3 bases, 7 bases remained unmatched. Germline V gene data show CDR1 as MNHNS and CDR2 as SASEGT. The CDR3 is 16 amino acids. CDR3 in DNA: TGTGCCAGCAGTGAACCGATAGGGACAGGGGTCTACGAGCAGTACTTC. Its protein product is CASSEPIGTGVYEQYF.

The chain has TRBV9 and TRBJ2-1, with D possibly TRBD2 on 7 matching bases. This CDR3 has 15 residues. Germline assignment: CDR1 SGDLS and CDR2 YYNGEE. The V end was cut by 1 base, the J end by 7 bases, with 15 bases between. In DNA form, the CDR3 reads TGTGCCAGCAGCGTATTGGGGGGGGCGGGTAATGAGCAGTTCTTC. Residues: CASSVLGGAGNEQFF.

The chain carries TRBV7-6 and TRBJ2-1, with D perhaps TRBD2 (5 bases). This CDR3 comprises 16 residues. Trimming took 5 bases from V and 3 from J, leaving 17 bases between them. Germline V lookup: CDR1 SGHVS, CDR2 FNYEAQ. The CDR3 region is CASSKRTREYYNEQFF. CDR3 in DNA: TGTGCCAGCAGCAAGCGGACCAGAGAGTACTACAATGAGCAGTTCTTC.

The chain combines TRBV7-3 with TRBJ2-2; D unresolved. Germline V CDR1 and CDR2: SGHTA, FQGTGA. CDR3 length: 14 amino acids. V was pared by 2 bases and J by 1 base, with 5 bases between. The CDR3 DNA sequence: TGTGCCAGCAGCTTATCTAGGAACACCGGGGAGCTGTTTTTT. It codes for CASSLSRNTGELFF.

This rearrangement joins TRBV28 to TRBJ2-7; the D gene is possibly TRBD1 (6 bases). The V and J ends lost 6 bases and 4 bases respectively, with 10 bases between them. Germline V gene sequence: CDR1 MDHEN, CDR2 SYDVKM. The CDR3 spans 12 residues. The CDR3 is CASRTGIYEQYF. CDR3 DNA: TGTGCCAGCAGAACAGGGATTTACGAGCAGTACTTC. The full variable domain, in which reference TRBV28 and TRBJ2-7 provide the parts outside the CDR3, is DVKVTQSSRYLVKRTGEKVFLECVQDMDHENMFWYRQDPGLGLRLIYFSYDVKMKEKGDIPEGYSVSREKKERFSLILESASTNQTSMYLCASRTGIYEQYFGPGTRLTVT.

The V call is TRBV18, the J call TRBJ2-5; D is perhaps TRBD1 (5 bases). TRBJ2-7 matches the DNA end more closely, so the J call is doubtful. Germline CDR1 reads KGHSH; CDR2 reads LQKENI. The CDR3 sequence is 12 residues long. The CDR3 DNA is TGTGCCAGCTCCCTAGGGGAACTCGAGCAGTACTTC. This translates into CASSLGELEQYF.

J is TRBJ1-1 and V is TRBV6-5; 8 bases line up with TRBD1. Trimming cost V 4 bases and J 11 bases; bases outside gene matches: 9. The CDR3 contains 13 residues. CDR1 and CDR2 from the germline V gene are MNHEY and SVGAGI. Here the CDR3 DNA reads TGTGCCAGCAGTTCTCCTCAGGACAGGGCCGCTTTCTTT. This codes for CASSSPQDRAAFF.

The genes are TRBV6-5 and TRBJ2-5; 12 bases map to TRBD2. The CDR3 consists of 15 residues. Losses at the gene ends were 7 bases for V and 5 bases for J; bases not matched to a gene: 8. Germline values: CDR1 MNHEY, CDR2 SVGAGI. CDR3 sequence (DNA): TGTGCCAGCACCCGGACTAGCGGGGCTGCGGAGACCCAGTACTTC. Amino acid sequence: CASTRTSGAAETQYF.

The gene calls are TRBV5-6 and TRBJ2-5; D is perhaps TRBD1 (6 bases). CDR3 length: 13 amino acids. CDR1 is SGHDT and CDR2 is YYEEEE in the germline V gene. V was pared by 4 bases and J by 1 base, with 8 bases between. The CDR3 DNA follows: TGTGCCAGCAGCCCGGACAGCCAAGAGACCCAGTACTTC. It specifies CASSPDSQETQYF.

The genes are TRBV18 and TRBJ2-3, with 11 nucleotides matching TRBD2. The V gene end was trimmed by 1 base and the J gene end by 2 bases; junction bases not matched to a gene: 11. The germline gives CDR1 KGHSH, CDR2 LQKENI. The CDR3 sequence is 19 residues long. DNA for the CDR3: TGTGCCAGCTCACCACTCCCAACTACTAGCGGGGGATACACAGATACGCAGTATTTT. Its protein product is CASSPLPTTSGGYTDTQYF.

The rearrangement joins TRBV6-6 to TRBJ2-7, with 8 bases identical to TRBD1. This CDR3 comprises 16 residues. Germline V gene data show CDR1 as MNHNY and CDR2 as SVGAGI (reference sequence). With V trimmed by 7 bases and J by 0 bases, 11 bases remained unmatched. The CDR3 sequence is CASTHGGQASSYEQYF. The CDR3 DNA reads TGTGCCAGCACCCACGGGGGACAGGCAAGCTCCTACGAGCAGTACTTC.

The chain employs TRBV7-3 and TRBJ1-1; 9 positions match TRBD1. V shed 6 bases and J 0 bases; nucleotides not matched to a gene: 5. CDR1 and CDR2 from the germline V gene are SGHTA and FQGTGA. This CDR3 comprises 15 residues. The CDR3, as DNA: TGTGCCAGCAGTTTGAACAGGGGGCTGAACACTGAAGCTTTCTTT. It is translated as CASSLNRGLNTEAFF.

This chain joins TRBV28 and TRBJ1-5; 7 positions match TRBD1. Germline lookup yields CDR1 MDHEN and CDR2 SYDVKM. V trimming: 5 bases; J trimming: 0 bases; junction bases outside the gene matches: 10. CDR3 length: 17 amino acids. The CDR3 here is CASSRPIDRASNQPQHF. The CDR3 bases are TGTGCCAGCAGTCGACCCATAGACAGGGCTAGCAATCAGCCCCAGCATTTT. Looking up the rest from reference TRBV28 and TRBJ1-5 gives the full variable domain: DVKVTQSSRYLVKRTGEKVFLECVQDMDHENMFWYRQDPGLGLRLIYFSYDVKMKEKGDIPEGYSVSREKKERFSLILESASTNQTSMYLCASSRPIDRASNQPQHFGDGTRLSIL.

The chain joins TRBV10-3 to TRBJ1-1, with TRBD1 identical over 8 bases. Germline assignment: CDR1 ENHRY and CDR2 SYGVKD. Trimming removed 6 bases from V and 7 bases from J; junction bases left unmatched: 10. This CDR3 contains 14 residues. Here the CDR3 DNA reads TGTGCCATCAGACCACAGGGGGTGTTAATTGAAGCTTTCTTT. It encodes CAIRPQGVLIEAFF.

V usage is TRBV6-6 and J usage is TRBJ2-5; possibly TRBD1 for D (5 bases). The CDR3 loop spans 15 amino acids. Germline-derived CDR1 and CDR2 are MNHNY and SVGAGI (reference sequence). The germline V and J ends were trimmed by 6 bases and 4 bases, with 18 bases remaining between them. The CDR3 loop reads CASSDQGFRGETQYF. In DNA form, the CDR3 reads TGTGCCAGCAGCGATCAAGGCTTTAGGGGAGAGACCCAGTACTTC.

The chain uses TRBV18 and TRBJ2-1; D uncertain. V was shortened by 2 bases and J by 6 bases, with 14 bases between the two germline ends. The CDR3 is 15 amino acids. Germline CDR1 KGHSH, CDR2 LQKENI. DNA for the CDR3: TGTGCCAGCTCACCAGGTAGGTCCCGAGGCAATGAGCAGTTCTTC. Protein sequence: CASSPGRSRGNEQFF.